Listed below are T cell receptor beta chains from one sample, sequenced in a study of cytomegalovirus exposure and HLA in healthy donors. The data were produced by immunoSEQ multiplex PCR, yet TCRdb's version contains in-frame clones alone and is incomplete. Of approximately 130,000 clones listed, around 77% are singletons. The material sequenced was PBMCs. The receptors come from a middle-aged man in good health and CMV-seronegative. Each CDR3 is given with its conserved first and last residue. A D gene is named only where the DNA matches it firmly. Only some rows state a clone size, as once, few, many or a class for expanded clones.

j_call clone_size v_call d_call cdr3_length cdr3_aa cdr3_nt
TRBJ1-2 - TRBV25-1 - 14 CASSEWRQDYGYTF TGTGCCAGCAGTGAATGGAGGCAAGACTATGGCTACACCTTC
TRBJ1-3 - TRBV6-6 - 15 CASSYSITSGNTIYF TGTGCCAGCAGTTACTCGATTACTTCTGGAAACACCATATATTTT
TRBJ2-7 - TRBV14 TRBD2 15 CASSSGTSFSYEQYF TGTGCCAGCAGTTCCGGGACTAGCTTCTCCTACGAGCAGTACTTC
TRBJ2-3 - TRBV28 - 14 CASGELSSTDTQYF TGTGCCAGCGGGGAGTTGTCTAGCACAGATACGCAGTATTTT
TRBJ2-1 - TRBV5-1 - 17 CASSPREGAMFYNEQFF TGCGCCAGCAGCCCCCGGGAGGGGGCTATGTTCTACAATGAGCAGTTCTTC
TRBJ1-1 once TRBV15 - 14 CATSIQTGNTEAFF TGTGCCACCAGCATCCAGACGGGGAACACTGAAGCTTTCTTT
TRBJ2-5 - TRBV9 - 16 CASSAGASDTGETQYF TGTGCCAGCAGCGCTGGCGCTAGCGACACGGGAGAGACCCAGTACTTC
TRBJ1-2 - TRBV7-3 - 15 CASSSGRDSDYGYTF TGTGCCAGCAGCTCAGGCCGGGACTCCGACTATGGCTACACCTTC
TRBJ1-4 - TRBV2 TRBD1 19 CASSEVGRDRGRPNEKLFF TGTGCCAGCAGTGAAGTCGGTCGGGACAGGGGGCGACCTAATGAAAAACTGTTTTTT
TRBJ2-1 - TRBV11-1 TRBD2 12 CASSQGLAEQFF TGTGCCAGCAGCCAGGGACTAGCAGAGCAGTTCTTC
TRBJ2-1 - TRBV19 TRBD2 15 CASGLAGGYDNEQFF TGTGCCAGTGGACTAGCGGGAGGATATGACAATGAGCAGTTCTTC
TRBJ2-3 - TRBV27 - 13 CASSRAGTDTQYF TGTGCCAGCTCCCGGGCAGGGACAGATACGCAGTATTTT
TRBJ1-2 - TRBV5-1 - 17 CASSLEGGISANYGYTF TGCGCCAGCAGCTTGGAGGGAGGGATCTCAGCTAACTATGGCTACACCTTC
TRBJ2-7 - TRBV5-8 TRBD1 15 CASSDPGQGVYEQYF TGTGCCAGCAGCGACCCGGGACAGGGAGTATACGAGCAGTACTTC
TRBJ1-1 - TRBV19 - 13 CASSGQKNTEAFF TGTGCCAGTAGCGGACAGAAAAACACTGAAGCTTTCTTT